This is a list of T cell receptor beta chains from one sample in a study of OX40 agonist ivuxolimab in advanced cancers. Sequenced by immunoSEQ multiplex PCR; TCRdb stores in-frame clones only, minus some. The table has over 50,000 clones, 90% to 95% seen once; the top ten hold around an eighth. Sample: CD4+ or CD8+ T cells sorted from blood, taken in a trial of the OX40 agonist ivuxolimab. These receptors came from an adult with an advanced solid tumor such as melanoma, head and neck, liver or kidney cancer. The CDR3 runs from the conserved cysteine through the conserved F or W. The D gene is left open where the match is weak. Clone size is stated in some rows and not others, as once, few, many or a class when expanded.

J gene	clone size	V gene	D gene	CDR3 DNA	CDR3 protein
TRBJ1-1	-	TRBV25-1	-	TGTGCCAGCAGTGAATCAGGAACTGAAGCTTTCTTT	CASSESGTEAFF
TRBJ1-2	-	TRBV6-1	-	TGTGCCAGCAGTGAAGAGGGCAGGGGTTTCTATGGCTACACCTTC	CASSEEGRGFYGYTF
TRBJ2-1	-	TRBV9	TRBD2	TGTGCCAGCAGCCCTTCATGGAGCGGGAGGGCCAATGAGCAGTTCTTC	CASSPSWSGRANEQFF
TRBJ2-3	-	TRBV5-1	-	TGCGCCAGTTACCGTTCTAGCGAAGGGCCGCAGTATTTT	CASYRSSEGPQYF
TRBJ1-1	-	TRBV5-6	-	TGTGCCAGCAGCTTTGCCACTGAAGCTTTCTTT	CASSFATEAFF
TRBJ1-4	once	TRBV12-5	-	TGTGCTAGTGGATTACATGGTTTTGAAGCAACTAATGAAAAACTGTTTTTT	CASGLHGFEATNEKLFF
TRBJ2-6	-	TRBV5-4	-	TGTGCCAGCAGCCCTAAACCCCCGGGGTCCCCTGGGGCCAACGTCCTGACTTTC	CASSPKPPGSPGANVLTF
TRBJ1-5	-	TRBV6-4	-	TGTGCCAGCAACAGTCAGCCCCAGCATTTT	CASNSQPQHF
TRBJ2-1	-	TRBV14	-	TGTGCCAGCAGACAAGGGGGATCTGAGCAGTTCTTC	CASRQGGSEQFF
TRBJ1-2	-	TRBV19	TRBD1	TGTGCCAGTAGCCAACCGGACGCGACAGGGGTTAACTATGGCTACACCTTC	CASSQPDATGVNYGYTF
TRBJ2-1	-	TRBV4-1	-	TGCGCCAGCAGCCAAGATAGGTTAGATGAGCAGTTCTTC	CASSQDRLDEQFF
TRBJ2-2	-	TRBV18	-	TGTGCCAGCTCACACCGGTCCGGGGAGCTGTTTTTT	CASSHRSGELFF
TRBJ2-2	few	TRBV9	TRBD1	TGTGCCAGCAGCGCCCGGACAGGGGGCACCGGGGAGCTGTTTTTT	CASSARTGGTGELFF
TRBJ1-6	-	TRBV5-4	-	TGTGCCAGCAGCTTGGACCAGGGTTATTCACCCCTCCACTTT	CASSLDQGYSPLHF
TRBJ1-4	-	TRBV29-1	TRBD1	TGCAGCGTGAAGGGGACAGGGCGGCCCAATGAAAAACTGTTTTTT	CSVKGTGRPNEKLFF
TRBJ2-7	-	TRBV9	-	TGTGCCAGCAGCGTAGTTGGGGGGATAACGGACGAGCAGTACTTC	CASSVVGGITDEQYF
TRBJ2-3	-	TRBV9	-	TGTGCCAGCAGCCATCTAGATACGCAGTATTTT	CASSHLDTQYF
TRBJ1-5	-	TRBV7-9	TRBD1	TGTGCCAGCAGCTTTGGACAGGGCGGCAATCAGCCCCAGCATTTT	CASSFGQGGNQPQHF
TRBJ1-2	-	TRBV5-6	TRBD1	TGTGCCAGCAGCACTGGACAGGCCCACTATGGCTACACCTTC	CASSTGQAHYGYTF
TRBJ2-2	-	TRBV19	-	TGTGCCAGTAGCCCGTTAGGTTCGCCGGGCGGGGAGCTGTTTTTT	CASSPLGSPGGELFF
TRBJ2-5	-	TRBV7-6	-	TGTGCCAGCAGCTTATCGACAGAACCTCAAGAGACCCAGTACTTC	CASSLSTEPQETQYF
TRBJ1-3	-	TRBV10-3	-	TGTGCCATCAGTGAGTCATCTTTCAGGCGCTCTGGAAACACCATATATTTT	CAISESSFRRSGNTIYF
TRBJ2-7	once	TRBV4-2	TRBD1	TGTGCCAGCAGCCAAGAGAAGGCAGGGGGCAGGTACGAGCAGTACTTC	CASSQEKAGGRYEQYF